Here is one T cell receptor beta chain with its context. Antigen specificity is unknown. Treatment given: oral pan-JAK inhibitor, 5-10 mg twice daily. The J segment lost 1 base and the V segment lost 4 bases, leaving 5 bases of the junction unmatched. CDR3 length: 17 amino acids. Looked up from germline, CDR1 is MGHRA and CDR2 is YSYEKL. This record comes from a study of CD8+ T cells in alopecia areata. Study outcomes and limitations: Persistence of many expanded lesional clones was seen in scalp and blood during tofacitinib.

Reverse transcription of extracted RNA yielded cDNA, which provided the sequencing template. Repertoires were generated with immunoSEQ multiplex PCR, while TCRdb's copy carries only in-frame clones and drops some. Found here are 190,000 or so clones, 50% to 60% of them singletons; the top ten hold around 3%. The sequences come from CD4+ T cells sorted from blood, collected at week 4, from a patient treated with tofacitinib. This chain links TRBV4-1 with TRBJ2-6; 9 bases are a match to TRBD1. This TCR came from a human donor with alopecia areata. CDR3 in DNA: TGCGCCAGCAGCCTTACAGGGGGCAGGTCTGGGGCCAACGTCCTGACTTTC. Encoded protein: CASSLTGGRSGANVLTF.